These 20 T cell receptor beta chains came from one sample sequenced in a study of control samples from healthy donors and cancer patients. Clones were read by immunoSEQ multiplex PCR, and TCRdb kept only the in-frame ones, dropping some. Of roughly 370,000 clones in the sample, roughly 90% were seen once. The sequenced material came from PBMCs. The receptors here all came from a man aged 35 to 55 with head and neck cancer.

This clone appeared once. V gene TRBV28 combines with J gene TRBJ2-2; D is unclear. V was pared by 5 bases and J by 3 bases, with 10 bases between. The CDR3 length is 14 residues. Germline V gives CDR1 MDHEN, CDR2 SYDVKM. This chain's CDR3 is CASSPPTHTGELFF. CDR3 nucleotides: TGTGCCAGCAGTCCTCCCACCCACACCGGGGAGCTGTTTTTT.

This clone was seen only a few times. V and J are TRBV19 and TRBJ2-7; possible D gene TRBD2, 5 bases. Deletions cut 5 bases from V and 6 bases from J, with 8 bases between. Germline CDR1 and CDR2: LNHDA and SQIVND (reference sequence). The CDR3 has 11 residues. The CDR3 DNA reads as TGTGCCAGTAGTTATGCGGGCGAGCAGTACTTC. This translates into CASSYAGEQYF. The variable domain in full, completed from reference TRBV19 and TRBJ2-7, reads DGGITQSPKYLFRKEGQNVTLSCEQNLNHDAMYWYRQDPGQGLRLIYYSQIVNDFQKGDIAEGYSVSREKKESFPLTVTSAQKNPTAFYLCASSYAGEQYFGPGTRLTVT.

This chain links TRBV6-2 or TRBV6-3 with TRBJ1-5; no clear D gene. Deletions cut 2 bases from V and 5 bases from J, with 13 bases between. The CDR3 is 15 amino acids. Per the germline V gene, CDR1 is MNHEY and CDR2 is SVGEGT. CDR3 amino acids: CASSYPGPGDQPQHF. CDR3 DNA sequence: TGTGCCAGCAGTTACCCCGGCCCCGGGGATCAGCCCCAGCATTTT.

This clone was counted only a few times. Here the CDR3 DNA reads TGTGCCAGCAGCTTAGGGGGGTCAGCGCCCTCCTACAATGAGCAGTTCTTC. Translating it yields CASSLGGSAPSYNEQFF. This rearrangement joins TRBV11-3 to TRBJ2-1, with D possibly being TRBD1 or TRBD2 (5 bases each). Trimming removed 1 base at V and 0 bases at J, with 13 bases between. CDR1 and CDR2 (germline): SGHNT, YENEEA. This CDR3 contains 17 residues.

This clone was detected once. V gene TRBV5-1 combines with J gene TRBJ2-1; no clear D gene. This CDR3 comprises 14 residues. The germline V gene has CDR1 SGHRS and CDR2 YFSETQ. Trimming took 4 bases from V and 6 from J, leaving 14 bases between them. The CDR3 spells CASSLLSLGNEQFF. DNA of the CDR3: TGCGCCAGCAGCCTCCTCTCGCTCGGCAATGAGCAGTTCTTC.

This clone was counted only a few times. The chain links TRBV7-9 to TRBJ1-2; D may be TRBD1 (6 bases). Deletions cut 0 bases from V and 4 bases from J, with 9 bases between. The CDR3 loop spans 14 amino acids. The germline gives CDR1 SEHNR, CDR2 FQNEAQ (reference sequence). The CDR3 nucleotides read TGTGCCAGCAGCTTAGCGGGCAGGGGCTATGGCTACACCTTC. Translation: CASSLAGRGYGYTF.

The rearrangement uses TRBV7-2 and TRBJ1-2; D gene uncertain. The V end was cut by 1 base, the J end by 4 bases, with 10 bases between. Germline values: CDR1 SGHTA, CDR2 FQGNSA. This CDR3 region has 14 residues. The CDR3 loop is CASSLEVGSYGYTF. The DNA for the CDR3 is TGTGCCAGCAGCTTAGAAGTGGGGTCCTATGGCTACACCTTC.

As to this clone: A junction end diverges from the germline sequence, so it may reflect a read error. V and J are TRBV7-7 and TRBJ2-3, with 10 bases identical to TRBD2. The CDR3 has 15 amino acids. Per the germline V gene, CDR1 is SSHAT and CDR2 is FNYEAQ (reference sequence). The chain's CDR3 is CASSLGSGGSDTQYF. The DNA of the CDR3 is TGTGCTAGCAGCTTAGGTAGCGGGGGGTCAGATACGCAGTATTTT.

The J gene is TRBJ2-3, the V gene TRBV30, with TRBD2 matching 10 bases. This CDR3 region has 15 residues. Germline lookup yields CDR1 GTSNPN and CDR2 SVGIG (reference sequence). Trimming removed 4 bases from V and 2 bases from J; junction bases left unmatched: 6. The CDR3 region is CAWKIAGGYTDTQYF. CDR3 nucleotides: TGTGCCTGGAAGATAGCGGGGGGCTACACAGATACGCAGTATTTT.

This chain links TRBV7-9 with TRBJ1-5; no clear D gene. The V gene's germline CDR1 is SEHNR and CDR2 FQNEAQ (reference sequence). The CDR3 length is 14 residues. Trimming removed 4 bases from V and 2 bases from J, with 9 bases in between. CDR3 loop: CASSSWDGNQPQHF. Here the CDR3 DNA reads TGTGCCAGCAGCTCCTGGGATGGCAATCAGCCCCAGCATTTT.

The rearrangement uses TRBV6-5 and TRBJ2-5; D might be TRBD1 (6 bases). CDR1 is MNHEY and CDR2 is SVGAGI in the germline V gene. The length of the CDR3 is 14 residues. Trimming pared 4 bases from V and 5 bases from J, leaving 14 bases between. CDR3 nucleotide sequence: TGTGCCAGCAGTTCTCTAGGGGACACGGAGACCCAGTACTTC. It is translated as CASSSLGDTETQYF.

This chain's CDR3 is CASSKPGLEQFF. The CDR3 nucleotides read TGTGCCAGCAGTAAACCGGGACTAGAGCAGTTCTTC. The rearrangement joins TRBV27 to TRBJ2-1; 7 bases are a match to TRBD2. V lost 5 bases and J lost 10; bases outside the gene matches: 5. Germline V CDR1 and CDR2: MNHEY, SMNVEV (reference sequence). CDR3 length: 12 amino acids.

The chain combines TRBV6-2 or TRBV6-3 with TRBJ2-7; TRBD2 might be the D (5 bases). V dropped 6 bases and J dropped 0 bases, with 15 bases sitting between them. This CDR3 is built from 15 residues. Germline CDR1 and CDR2: MNHEY and SVGEGT. CDR3 sequence reads: CASSFGGASSYEQYF. The DNA for the CDR3 is TGTGCCAGCAGCTTCGGAGGAGCAAGCTCCTACGAGCAGTACTTC.

The J gene is TRBJ1-4, the V gene TRBV4-2; no reliable D call. The CDR3 length is 20 residues. Germline CDR1 reads LGHNA; CDR2 reads YNFKEQ. The ends were cut back, 3 bases at V and 0 bases at J, with 23 bases in the middle. The CDR3 region is CASSHGFAYVAPTTNEKLFF. The CDR3 nucleotides are TGTGCCAGCAGCCATGGGTTCGCCTACGTGGCACCCACAACTAATGAAAAACTGTTTTTT.

This rearrangement joins TRBV18 to TRBJ2-5, with D possibly TRBD2 on 5 matching bases. The CDR3 runs to 14 residues. Germline V lookup: CDR1 KGHSH, CDR2 LQKENI. Deletions cut 3 bases from V and 5 bases from J, with 13 bases between. CDR3 loop: CASSPEGVVETQYF. CDR3 DNA sequence: TGTGCCAGCTCACCTGAGGGAGTCGTGGAGACCCAGTACTTC.

The chain uses TRBV11-2 and TRBJ2-1; 8 bases align to TRBD2. This CDR3 comprises 16 residues. Germline V gene lookup returns CDR1 SGHAT and CDR2 FQNNGV. J lost 4 bases, V lost 0 bases, and 5 bases had no gene match. CDR3 loop: CASSLDLSGGYNEQFF. In DNA form, the CDR3 reads TGTGCCAGCAGCTTAGATCTCAGCGGGGGTTACAATGAGCAGTTCTTC.

The gene calls are TRBV6-6 and TRBJ1-5, with 9 bases that match TRBD1. CDR1 MNHNY and CDR2 SVGAGI come from the germline V gene (reference sequence). J gave up 3 bases and V 10 bases, and 10 bases lay outside the gene matches. This CDR3 comprises 15 residues. CDR3 residues: CATRDRDGSNQPQHF. CDR3 nucleotide sequence: TGTGCCACCCGGGACAGGGATGGGTCCAATCAGCCCCAGCATTTT.

In its sample, this clone was seen a few times. The rearrangement links TRBV5-6 to TRBJ2-7, with D tentatively TRBD1 (5 bases). Germline loops: CDR1 SGHDT, CDR2 YYEEEE. The CDR3 runs to 15 residues. The V end lost 3 bases, the J end lost 5 bases, and 18 bases lay between the germline ends. CDR3 DNA sequence: TGTGCCAGCAGCTCTTGGGCGACCCTCAGGGACGAGCAGTACTTC. It specifies CASSSWATLRDEQYF.

A single count supports this clone. The V and J genes are TRBV5-5 and TRBJ1-5; possible D gene TRBD1, 5 bases. This CDR3 region has 15 residues. V lost 4 bases and J 3 bases, leaving 14 bases between the germline ends. The germline V gene encodes CDR1 SGHKS and CDR2 YYEKEE (reference sequence). CDR3 region: CASSPGGADNQPQHF. In nucleotides, the CDR3 is TGTGCCAGCAGCCCCGGCGGGGCGGACAATCAGCCCCAGCATTTT.

This chain connects TRBV7-8 to TRBJ1-2; D gene unclear. The CDR3 has 14 residues. CDR1 and CDR2 from the germline V gene are SGHVS and FQNEAQ. Deletions cut 5 bases from V and 2 bases from J, with 12 bases between. The CDR3 loop is CASSRSGENYGYTF. CDR3 nucleotides: TGTGCCAGCAGCCGTTCGGGTGAAAACTATGGCTACACCTTC.